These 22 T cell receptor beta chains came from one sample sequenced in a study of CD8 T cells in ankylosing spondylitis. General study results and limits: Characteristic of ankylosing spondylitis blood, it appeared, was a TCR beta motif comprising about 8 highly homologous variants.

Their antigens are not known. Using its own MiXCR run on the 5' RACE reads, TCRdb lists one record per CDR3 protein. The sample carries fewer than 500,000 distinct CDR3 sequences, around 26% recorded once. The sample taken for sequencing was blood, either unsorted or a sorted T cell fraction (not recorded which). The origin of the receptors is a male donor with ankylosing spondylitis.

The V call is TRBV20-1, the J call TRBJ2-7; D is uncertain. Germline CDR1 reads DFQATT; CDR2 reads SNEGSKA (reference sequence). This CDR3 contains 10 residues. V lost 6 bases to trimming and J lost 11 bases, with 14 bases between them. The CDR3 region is CSASRVIKYF. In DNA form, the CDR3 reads TGCAGTGCGTCCCGGGTAATAAAGTACTTC.

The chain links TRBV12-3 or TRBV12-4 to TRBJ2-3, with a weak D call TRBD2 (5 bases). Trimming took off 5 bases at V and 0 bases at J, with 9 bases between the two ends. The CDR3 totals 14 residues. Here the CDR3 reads CASSRGFSTDTQYF. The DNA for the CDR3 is TGTGCCAGCAGTCGGGGATTTAGCACAGATACGCAGTATTTT.

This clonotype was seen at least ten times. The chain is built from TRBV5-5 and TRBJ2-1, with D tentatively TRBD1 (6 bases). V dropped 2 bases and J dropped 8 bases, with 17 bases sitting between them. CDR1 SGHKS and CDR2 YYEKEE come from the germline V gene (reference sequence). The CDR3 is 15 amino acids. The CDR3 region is CASSFTGTFRDEQFF. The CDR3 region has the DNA TGTGCCAGCAGCTTTACCGGGACATTTCGCGATGAGCAGTTCTTC.

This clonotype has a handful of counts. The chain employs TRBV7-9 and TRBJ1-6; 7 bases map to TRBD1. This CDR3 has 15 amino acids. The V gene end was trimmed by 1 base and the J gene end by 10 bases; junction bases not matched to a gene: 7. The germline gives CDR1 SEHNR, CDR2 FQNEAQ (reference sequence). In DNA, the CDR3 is TGTGCCAGCAGCTTAGGACAGGGTCCTGGGTCACCCCTCCACTTT. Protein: CASSLGQGPGSPLHF.

This chain's CDR3 is CASSLDPRTSGMQFF. CDR3 bases: TGTGCCAGCAGCTTAGATCCTCGGACTAGCGGGATGCAGTTCTTC. The chain joins TRBV11-2 to TRBJ2-1; 12 nucleotides align to TRBD2. This CDR3 spans 15 amino acids. Germline CDR1 reads SGHAT; CDR2 reads FQNNGV. The trim removed 0 bases at V and 12 bases at J, leaving 6 bases unmatched.

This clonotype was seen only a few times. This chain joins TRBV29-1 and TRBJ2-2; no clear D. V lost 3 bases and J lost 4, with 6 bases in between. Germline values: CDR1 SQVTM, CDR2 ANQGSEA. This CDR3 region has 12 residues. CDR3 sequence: CSVDWGTGELFF. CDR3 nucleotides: TGCAGCGTTGATTGGGGCACCGGGGAGCTGTTTTTT.

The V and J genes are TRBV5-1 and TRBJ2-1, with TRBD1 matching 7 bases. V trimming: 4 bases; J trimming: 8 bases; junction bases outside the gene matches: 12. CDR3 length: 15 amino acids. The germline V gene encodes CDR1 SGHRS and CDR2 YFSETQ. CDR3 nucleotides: TGCGCCAGCAGCCCCAGACAGGGAGACGGGTATGAGCAGTTCTTC. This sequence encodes CASSPRQGDGYEQFF.

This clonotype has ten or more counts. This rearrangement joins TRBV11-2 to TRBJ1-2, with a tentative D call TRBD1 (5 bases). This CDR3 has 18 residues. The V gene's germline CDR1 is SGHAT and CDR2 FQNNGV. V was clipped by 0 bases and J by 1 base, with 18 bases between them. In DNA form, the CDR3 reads TGTGCCAGCAGCTTAGATTCCCGGATAATGGGGGTTAACTATGGCTACACCTTC. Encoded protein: CASSLDSRIMGVNYGYTF.

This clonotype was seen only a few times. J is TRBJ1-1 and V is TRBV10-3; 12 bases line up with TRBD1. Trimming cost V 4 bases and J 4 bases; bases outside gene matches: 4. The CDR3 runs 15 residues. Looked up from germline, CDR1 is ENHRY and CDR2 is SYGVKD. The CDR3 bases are TGTGCCATCAGTGTAGGGACAGGGGGCGTCACTGAAGCTTTCTTT. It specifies CAISVGTGGVTEAFF.

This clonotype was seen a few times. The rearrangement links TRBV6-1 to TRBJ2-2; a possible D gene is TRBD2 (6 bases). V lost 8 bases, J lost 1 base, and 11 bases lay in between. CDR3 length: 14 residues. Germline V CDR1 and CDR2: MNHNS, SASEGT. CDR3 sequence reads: CASRGGRNTGELFF. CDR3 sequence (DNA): TGTGCCAGCCGTGGAGGGCGGAACACCGGGGAGCTGTTTTTT.

The DNA for the CDR3 is TGTGCCACCAGTGATCCTGGACAGGACGAGAATGAGCAGTTCTTC. It is translated as CATSDPGQDENEQFF. The chain has TRBV24-1 and TRBJ2-1; 7 nucleotides align to TRBD1. Trimming took 3 bases from V and 7 from J; bases not matched to a gene: 8. Per the germline V gene, CDR1 is KGHDR and CDR2 is SFDVKD. CDR3 length equals 15 residues.

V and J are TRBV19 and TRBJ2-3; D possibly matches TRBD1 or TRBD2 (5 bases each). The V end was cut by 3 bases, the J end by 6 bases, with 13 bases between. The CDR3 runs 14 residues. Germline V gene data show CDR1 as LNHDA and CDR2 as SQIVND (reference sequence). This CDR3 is CASSITWGSDTQYF. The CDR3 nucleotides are TGTGCCAGTAGTATTACCTGGGGGTCGGATACGCAGTATTTT.

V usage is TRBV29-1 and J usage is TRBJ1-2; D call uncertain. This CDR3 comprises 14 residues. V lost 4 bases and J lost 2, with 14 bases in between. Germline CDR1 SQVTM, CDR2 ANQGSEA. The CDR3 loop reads CSVGKGYPNYGYTF. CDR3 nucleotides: TGCAGCGTTGGGAAGGGCTATCCCAACTATGGCTACACCTTC.

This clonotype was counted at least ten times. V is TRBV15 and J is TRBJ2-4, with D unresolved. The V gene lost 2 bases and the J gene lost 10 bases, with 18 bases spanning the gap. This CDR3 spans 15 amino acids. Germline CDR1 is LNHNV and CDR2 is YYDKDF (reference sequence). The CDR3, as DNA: TGTGCCACCAGCAGACCCTACTCGGGCCTTAGGATTCAGTACTTC. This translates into CATSRPYSGLRIQYF.

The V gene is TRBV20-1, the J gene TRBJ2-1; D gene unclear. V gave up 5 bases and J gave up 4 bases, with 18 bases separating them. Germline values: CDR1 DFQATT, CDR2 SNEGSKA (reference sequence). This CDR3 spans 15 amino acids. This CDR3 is CSALRAIRGYNEQFF. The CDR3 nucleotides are TGCAGTGCTCTCCGGGCGATCCGCGGATACAATGAGCAGTTCTTC.

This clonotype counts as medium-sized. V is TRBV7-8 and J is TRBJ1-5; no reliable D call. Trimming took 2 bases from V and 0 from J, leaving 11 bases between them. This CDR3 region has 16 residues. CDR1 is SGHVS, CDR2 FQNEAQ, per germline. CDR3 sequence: CASSLSRHLSNQPQHF. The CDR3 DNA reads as TGTGCCAGCAGCTTATCCCGGCATCTTAGCAATCAGCCCCAGCATTTT.

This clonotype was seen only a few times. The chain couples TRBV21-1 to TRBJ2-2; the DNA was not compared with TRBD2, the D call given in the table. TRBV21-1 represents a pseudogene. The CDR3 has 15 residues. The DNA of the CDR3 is TGTGCCAGCAGCATCGGGACTAGTAACACCGGGGAGCTGTTTTTT. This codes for CASSIGTSNTGELFF.

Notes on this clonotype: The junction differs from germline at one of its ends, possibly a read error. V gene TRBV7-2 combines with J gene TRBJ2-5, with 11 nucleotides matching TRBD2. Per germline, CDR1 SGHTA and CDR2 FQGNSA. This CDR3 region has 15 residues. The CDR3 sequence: CASSVAGGSQETQYF. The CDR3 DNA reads TGTGCCAGCAGCGTAGCGGGAGGGTCCCAAGAGACCCAGTACTTC. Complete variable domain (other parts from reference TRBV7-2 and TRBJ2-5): GAGVSQSPSNKVTEKGKDVELRCDPISGHTALYWYRQSLGQGLEFLIYFQGNSAPDKSGLPSDRFSAERTGGSVSTLTIQRTQQEDSAVYLCASSVAGGSQETQYFGPGTRLLVL.

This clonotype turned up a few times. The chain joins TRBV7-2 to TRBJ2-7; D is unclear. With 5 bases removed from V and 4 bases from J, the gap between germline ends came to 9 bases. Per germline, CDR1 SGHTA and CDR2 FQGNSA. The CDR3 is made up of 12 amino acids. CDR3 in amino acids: CASSRDQYEQYF. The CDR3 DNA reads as TGTGCCAGCAGCCGAGACCAATACGAGCAGTACTTC.

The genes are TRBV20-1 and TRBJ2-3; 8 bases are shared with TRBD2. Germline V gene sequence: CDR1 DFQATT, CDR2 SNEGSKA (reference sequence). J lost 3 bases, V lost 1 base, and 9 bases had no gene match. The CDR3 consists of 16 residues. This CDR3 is CSARGPGLEVTDTQYF. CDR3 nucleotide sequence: TGCAGTGCTAGAGGTCCGGGACTAGAAGTAACAGATACGCAGTATTTT.

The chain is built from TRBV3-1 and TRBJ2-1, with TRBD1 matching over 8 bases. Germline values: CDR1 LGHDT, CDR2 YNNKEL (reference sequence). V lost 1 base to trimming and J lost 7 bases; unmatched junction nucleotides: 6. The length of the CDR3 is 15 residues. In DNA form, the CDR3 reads TGTGCCAGCAGCCAAGTCAGGACAGGGTGGAATGAGCAGTTCTTC. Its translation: CASSQVRTGWNEQFF.

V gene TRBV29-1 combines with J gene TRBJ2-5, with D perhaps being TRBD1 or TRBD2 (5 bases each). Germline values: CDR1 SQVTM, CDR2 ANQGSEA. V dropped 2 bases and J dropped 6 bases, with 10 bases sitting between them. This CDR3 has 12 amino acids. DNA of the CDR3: TGCAGCGTTGAACATGGGGGTCAGACCCAGTACTTC. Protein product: CSVEHGGQTQYF. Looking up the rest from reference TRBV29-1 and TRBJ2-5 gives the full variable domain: SAVISQKPSRDICQRGTSLTIQCQVDSQVTMMFWYRQQPGQSLTLIATANQGSEATYESGFVIDKFPISRPNLTFSTLTVSNMSPEDSSIYLCSVEHGGQTQYFGPGTRLLVL.